This T cell receptor (beta chain) appears in the sequencing data of a study of shared clonotypes between healthy human individuals. Study as a whole: Three plates each covered CD4 naive and memory; CD8 naive two, CD8 memory one.

Measured with immunoSEQ multiplex PCR; TCRdb has only the in-frame clones, and not every one. The sample carries 2 million to 2.5 million clones, 90% to 97% recorded once. CDR3 length: 14 amino acids. Per the germline V gene, CDR1 is MNHNS and CDR2 is SASEGT. The V segment lost 7 bases and the J segment 5 bases; nucleotides outside the gene matches: 9. J is TRBJ1-2 and V is TRBV6-1, with 8 bases matching TRBD1. This TCR was recovered from a man younger than 35 in good health. Sample: naive CD4+ T cells sorted from blood. The sample's subset: CD45RA+ positively selected. CDR3 DNA sequence: TGTGCCAGCACCGCGACAGGGGACCCTTATGGCTACACCTTC. It codes for CASTATGDPYGYTF.